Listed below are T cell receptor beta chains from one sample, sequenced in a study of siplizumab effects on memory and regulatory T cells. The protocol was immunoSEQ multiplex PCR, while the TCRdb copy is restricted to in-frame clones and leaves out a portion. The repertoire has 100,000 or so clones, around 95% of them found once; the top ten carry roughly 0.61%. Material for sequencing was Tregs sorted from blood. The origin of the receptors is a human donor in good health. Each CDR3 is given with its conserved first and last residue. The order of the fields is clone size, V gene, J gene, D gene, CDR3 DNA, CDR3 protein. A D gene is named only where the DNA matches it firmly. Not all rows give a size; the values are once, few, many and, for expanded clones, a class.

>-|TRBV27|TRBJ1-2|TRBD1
TGTGCCACCAAAGAACTAACCGGGACAGCTAACTATGGCTACACCTTC
CATKELTGTANYGYTF
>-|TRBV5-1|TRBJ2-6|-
TGCGCCAGCAGCCCGGGGCTCTCTGGGGCCAACGTCCTGACTTTC
CASSPGLSGANVLTF
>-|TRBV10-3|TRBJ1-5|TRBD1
TGTGCCATCAGTGGAACAGGGGGGGATCAGCCCCAGCATTTT
CAISGTGGDQPQHF
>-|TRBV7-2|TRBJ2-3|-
TGTGCCAGCAGCCGGGTCCTCGGAGGATTCGATACGCAGTATTTT
CASSRVLGGFDTQYF
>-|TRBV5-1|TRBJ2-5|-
TGCGCCAGCAGCCCGACACGGGAGACCCAGTACTTC
CASSPTRETQYF
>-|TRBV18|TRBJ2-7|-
TGTGCCAGCTCACCGGGGTCGAGGAGCGAGCAGTACTTC
CASSPGSRSEQYF
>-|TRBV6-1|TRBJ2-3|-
TGTGCCAGCAGTGAAGAGCATCGGGTGTTGCGGGGCACAGATACGCAGTATTTT
CASSEEHRVLRGTDTQYF
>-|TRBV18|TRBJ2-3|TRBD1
TGTGCCAGCTCCCGTACCGGGACAGCCACAGATACGCAGTATTTT
CASSRTGTATDTQYF
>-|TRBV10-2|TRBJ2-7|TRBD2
TGCGCCAGCAGTGAAACTAGCGGGAGAGAAGGGGGGTACTACGAGCAGTACTTC
CASSETSGREGGYYEQYF
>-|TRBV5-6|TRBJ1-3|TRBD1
TGTGCCAGCAGCTTACCGACAGGGAGTGGAAACACCATATATTTT
CASSLPTGSGNTIYF
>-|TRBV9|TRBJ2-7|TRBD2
TGTGCCAGCAGCGTAACAGCGGGGCCCTACGAGCAGTACTTC
CASSVTAGPYEQYF
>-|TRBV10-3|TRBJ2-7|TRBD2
TGTGCCATTGGCGGGAGGGCCTCATACGAGCAGTACTTC
CAIGGRASYEQYF
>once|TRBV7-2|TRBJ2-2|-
TGTGCCAGCAGCTTACTGAACACCGGGGAGCTGTTTTTT
CASSLLNTGELFF
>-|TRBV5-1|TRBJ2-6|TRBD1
TGCGCCAGCAGCTTGTTTCAGGGGGCTGGGGCCAACGTCCTGACTTTC
CASSLFQGAGANVLTF
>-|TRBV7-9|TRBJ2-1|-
TGTGCCAGCAGCTTAGGACGCAACTCCTACAATGAGCAGTTCTTC
CASSLGRNSYNEQFF
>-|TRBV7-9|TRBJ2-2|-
TGTGCCAGCAGAGGGGACCTACTCGGCACCGGGGAGCTGTTTTTT
CASRGDLLGTGELFF
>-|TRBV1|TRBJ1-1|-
TGCACCAGCAGCCAACCCAACAGGGAGGGCGCTGAAGCTTTCTTT
CTSSQPNREGAEAFF
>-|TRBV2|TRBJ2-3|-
TGTGCCAGCAGAGTCACAGATACGCAGTATTTT
CASRVTDTQYF
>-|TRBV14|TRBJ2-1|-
TGTGCCAGCAGCAATCAACGTGGGGGAGCGGGCAATGAGCAGTTCTTC
CASSNQRGGAGNEQFF
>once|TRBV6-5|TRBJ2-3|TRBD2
TGTGCCAGCAGTTCACTAGCGGGAGTTTGGAATACGCAGTATTTT
CASSSLAGVWNTQYF
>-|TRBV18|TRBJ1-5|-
TGTGCCAGCTCCCCAATGGCGGGGACCTCACGGGTTCAGCCCCAGCATTTT
CASSPMAGTSRVQPQHF
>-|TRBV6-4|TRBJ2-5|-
TGTGCCAGCAGTAATACCGGGACTTTGGGAGAGACCCAGTACTTC
CASSNTGTLGETQYF
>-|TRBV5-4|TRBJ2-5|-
TGTGCCAGCAGCTTTCAAGAGACCCAGTACTTC
CASSFQETQYF
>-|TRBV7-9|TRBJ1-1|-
TGTGCCAGCAGAAGGACGGGAAACACTGAAGCTTTCTTT
CASRRTGNTEAFF
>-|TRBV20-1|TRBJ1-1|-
TGCAGTGCTATCCCGACAGCTGAAGCTTTCTTT
CSAIPTAEAFF
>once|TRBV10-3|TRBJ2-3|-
TGTGCCATCAGTGGAGGGCCAGGGGGGCTCACAGATACGCAGTATTTT
CAISGGPGGLTDTQYF
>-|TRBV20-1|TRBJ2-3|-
TGCAGTGCTAGAGCGGGAGATACGCAGTATTTT
CSARAGDTQYF
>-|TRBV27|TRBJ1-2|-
TGTGCCAGCAGTTCCCGCCATCTGGCAGGGCAGGGAGGCTACACCTTC
CASSSRHLAGQGGYTF
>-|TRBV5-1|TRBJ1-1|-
TGCGCCAGCAGCTTGGTGTCCCGGGGGCGGGTGAACACTGAAGCTTTCTTT
CASSLVSRGRVNTEAFF
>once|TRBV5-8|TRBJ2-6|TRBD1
TGTGCCAGCAACATAAACAGGGGGTCGTTTTCTGGGGCCAACGTCCTGACTTTC
CASNINRGSFSGANVLTF
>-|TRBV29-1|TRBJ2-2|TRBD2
TGCAGCGCCGCAATCGGGACTAGCGGGAGTATTGTTAATACCGGGGAGCTGTTTTTT
CSAAIGTSGSIVNTGELFF
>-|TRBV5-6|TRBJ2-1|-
TGTGCCAGCAGCTCCCGGGTAGGGCTTGAGCAGTTCTTC
CASSSRVGLEQFF
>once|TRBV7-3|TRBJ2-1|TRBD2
TGTGCCAGCAGCCTTCAAGGACTAGCGGGGGCCTACAATGAGCAGTTCTTC
CASSLQGLAGAYNEQFF
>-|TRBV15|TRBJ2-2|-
TGTGCCACCAGCAGAGGCCTCCCGAACACCGGGGAGCTGTTTTTT
CATSRGLPNTGELFF
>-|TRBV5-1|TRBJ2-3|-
TGCGCCAGCAGCTTCTTAGCGGTGAACACAGATACGCAGTATTTT
CASSFLAVNTDTQYF
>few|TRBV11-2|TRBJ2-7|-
TGTGCCAGCAGCTCCGTAGGGAACGAGCAGTACTTC
CASSSVGNEQYF
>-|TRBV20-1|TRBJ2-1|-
TGCAGTGCCCAACCCTACAATGAGCAGTTCTTC
CSAQPYNEQFF
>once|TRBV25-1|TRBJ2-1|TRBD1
TGTGCCAGCAGTGTGGACCCGGGACAGGGTGCCAATGAGCAGTTCTTC
CASSVDPGQGANEQFF
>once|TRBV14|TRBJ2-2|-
TGTGCCAGCAGCCAAGTCACCCCCGCCGGGACCGTCACCGGGGAGCTGTTTTTT
CASSQVTPAGTVTGELFF
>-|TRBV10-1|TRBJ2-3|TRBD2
TGCGCCAGCAGTTCTAGCGGGAGCACAGATACGCAGTATTTT
CASSSSGSTDTQYF